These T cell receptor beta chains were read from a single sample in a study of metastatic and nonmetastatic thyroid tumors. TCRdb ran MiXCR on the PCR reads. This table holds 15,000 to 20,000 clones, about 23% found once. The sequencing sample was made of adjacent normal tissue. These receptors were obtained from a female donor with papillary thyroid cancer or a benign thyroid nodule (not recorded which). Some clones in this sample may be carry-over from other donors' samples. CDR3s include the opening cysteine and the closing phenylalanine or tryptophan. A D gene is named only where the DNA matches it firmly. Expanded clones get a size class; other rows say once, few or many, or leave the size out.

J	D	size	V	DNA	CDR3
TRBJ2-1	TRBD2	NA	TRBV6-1	TGTGCCAGCAGTGAGACTAGCGGGAGGGGGTATGAGCAGTTCTTC	CASSETSGRGYEQFF
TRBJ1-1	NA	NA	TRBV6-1	TGTGCCAGCAGTGAAGCCCAGGTTGAAGCTTTCTTT	CASSEAQVEAFF
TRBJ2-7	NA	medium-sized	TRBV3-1	TGTGCCAGCAGCTCGAATTACGAGCAGTACTTC	CASSSNYEQYF
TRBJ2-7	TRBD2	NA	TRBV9	TGTGCCAGCAGCGTAGAGGGGACTAGCGGTTACGAGCAGTACTTC	CASSVEGTSGYEQYF
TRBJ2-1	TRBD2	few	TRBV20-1	TGCAGTGCTAGAGATCATAGACTAGCCCACAATGAGCAGTTCTTC	CSARDHRLAHNEQFF
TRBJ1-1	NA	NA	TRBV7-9	TGTGCCAGCAGCTTAGTTCCAGCGCAAGGGACTGAAGCTTTCTTT	CASSLVPAQGTEAFF
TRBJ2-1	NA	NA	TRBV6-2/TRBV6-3	TGTGCCAGCAGCAACAGGATATACAATGAGCAGTTCTTC	CASSNRIYNEQFF
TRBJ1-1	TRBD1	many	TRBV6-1	TGTGCCAGCAGGAAGGGGGCAGATACGAACACTGAAGCTTTCTTT	CASRKGADTNTEAFF
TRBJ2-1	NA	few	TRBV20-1	TGCAGTGCTGAGCTGCTAGCGCGCTACAATGAGCAGTTCTTC	CSAELLARYNEQFF
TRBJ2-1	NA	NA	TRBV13	TGTGCCAGCAGCCCGCTTTTAGGGTCCCGTGACAATGAGCAGTTCTTC	CASSPLLGSRDNEQFF
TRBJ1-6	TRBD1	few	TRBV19	TGTGCCAGTAGTATCGGGACAGGGACATATGAATCACCCCTCCACTTT	CASSIGTGTYESPLHF
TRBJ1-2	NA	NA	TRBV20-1	TGCAGTGCTAGCGGCTATGGCTACACCTTC	CSASGYGYTF
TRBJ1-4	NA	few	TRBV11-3	TGTGCCAGCAGCCGCGGCCAGCATGCAACTAATGAAAAACTGTTTTTT	CASSRGQHATNEKLFF
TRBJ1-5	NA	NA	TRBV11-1	TGTGCCAGCAGCTTAGACCGCCAGGAGGGATGGTGGGATAGTCAGCCCCAGCATTTT	CASSLDRQEGWWDSQPQHF
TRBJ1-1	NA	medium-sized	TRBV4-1	TGCGCCAGCAGCCAAGACACGTACAGGGCTAACACTGAAGCTTTCTTT	CASSQDTYRANTEAFF
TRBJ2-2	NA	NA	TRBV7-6	TGTGCCAGCAGCTTCGGTCACCCCGGGGAGCTGTTTTTT	CASSFGHPGELFF
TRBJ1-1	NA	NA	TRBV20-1	TGCACCGCTTCACCGGGTGGGCCTGAAGCTTTCTTT	CTASPGGPEAFF
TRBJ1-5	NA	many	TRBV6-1	TGTGCCAGCAGGTATTGGACAGATTACGATCAGCCCCAGCATTTT	CASRYWTDYDQPQHF
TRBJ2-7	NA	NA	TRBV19	TGTGCCAGTAGAGATGGGACACGCTCCTACGAGCAGTACTTC	CASRDGTRSYEQYF
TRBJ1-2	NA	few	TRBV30	TGTGCCTGGAGTGTGTTCAGCGGTGAAGGCTACACCTTC	CAWSVFSGEGYTF
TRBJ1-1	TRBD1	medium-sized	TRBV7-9	TGTGCCAGCAGTGACAGGGGCATGAACACTGAAGCTTTCTTT	CASSDRGMNTEAFF
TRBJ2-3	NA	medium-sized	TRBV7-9	TGTGCCAGCAGCTTAGCACAGGGTAGCACAGATACGCAGTATTTT	CASSLAQGSTDTQYF
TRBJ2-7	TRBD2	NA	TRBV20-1	TGCAGTGCTTCACGGACTAGCGGGAACTACGAGCAGTATTTC	CSASRTSGNYEQYF
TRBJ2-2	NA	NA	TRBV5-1	TGCGCCAGCAGCTTGGGCCAGATAAAGCGAGCCGGGGAGCTGTTTTTT	CASSLGQIKRAGELFF
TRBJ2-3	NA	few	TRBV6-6	TGTGCCAGCAGTTACGGGGAAACAGATACGCAGTATTTT	CASSYGETDTQYF
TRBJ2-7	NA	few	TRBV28	TGTGCCAGCAGTCAGCAAGCTGGAGATGTCTACGAGCAGTACTTC	CASSQQAGDVYEQYF
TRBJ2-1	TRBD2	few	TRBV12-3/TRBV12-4	TGTGCCAGCACCTCTTTAGCGGGAGGGTCCTACAATGAGCAGTTCTTC	CASTSLAGGSYNEQFF
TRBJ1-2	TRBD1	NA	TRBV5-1	TGCGTCAGCAGCGATGAGGGGACAGGGGGCGGCTATGGCTACACCTTC	CVSSDEGTGGGYGYTF
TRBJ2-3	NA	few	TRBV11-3	TGTGCCAGCAGCTTAGTGGCAGGGGACACAGATACGCAGTATTTT	CASSLVAGDTDTQYF
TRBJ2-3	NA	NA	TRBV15	TGTGCCACCAGCAGCGGGCGGCCAGATACGCAGTATTTT	CATSSGRPDTQYF
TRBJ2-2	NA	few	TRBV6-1	TGTGCCACCGTCGCCGGGGAGCTGTTTTTT	CATVAGELFF
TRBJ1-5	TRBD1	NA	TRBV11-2	TGTGCCAGCAGCCCAGGGACAGGGGGCCTTCAGCCCCGGCATTTT	CASSPGTGGLQPRHF
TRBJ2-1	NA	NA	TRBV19	TGTGCCAGCCGTGGGAACCCTGGGGGGTACAATGAGCAGTTCTTC	CASRGNPGGYNEQFF
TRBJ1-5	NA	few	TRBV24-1	TGTGCCACCAGTGATTTGGCGAGCAATCAGCCCCAGCATTTT	CATSDLASNQPQHF
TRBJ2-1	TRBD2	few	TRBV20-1	TGCAGTGCTAGACGACTAGCGCCCACCTACAATGAGCAGTTCTTC	CSARRLAPTYNEQFF
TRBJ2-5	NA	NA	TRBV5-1	TGCGCCAGCAGCACGGGAGAGACACAGTACTTC	CASSTGETQYF
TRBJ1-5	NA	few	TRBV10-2	TGCGCCAGCACCCCGAGGGAAGGGAGAGGCTTAAATCAGCCCCAGCATTTT	CASTPREGRGLNQPQHF
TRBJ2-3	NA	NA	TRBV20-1	TGCAGCTACATCCCAATCGGGGAGGTTAGCACAGATACGCAGTATTTT	CSYIPIGEVSTDTQYF
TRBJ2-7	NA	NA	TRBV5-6	TGTGCCAGCAGCTTGGCCGACCGCTCGAGTGAGCAGTACTTC	CASSLADRSSEQYF
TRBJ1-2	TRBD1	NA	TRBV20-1	TGCAGTGCTACGGGACAGGGTGGCGACTATGGCTACACCTTC	CSATGQGGDYGYTF
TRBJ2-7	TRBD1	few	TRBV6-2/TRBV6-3	TGTGCCAGCAGGTGGACAGGGGGGTACGAGCAGTACTTC	CASRWTGGYEQYF
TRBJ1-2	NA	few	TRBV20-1	TGCAGTGCTTATTATGGCTACACCTTC	CSAYYGYTF
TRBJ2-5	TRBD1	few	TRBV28	TGTGCCAGCAGTCCCGGACAGGGAAAGACCCAGTACTTC	CASSPGQGKTQYF
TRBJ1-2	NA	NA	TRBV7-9	TGTGCCAGCAGCTATGGGGGGGCTGCCCTAGGTGGCTACACCTTC	CASSYGGAALGGYTF
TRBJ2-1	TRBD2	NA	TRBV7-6	TGTGCCAGCAGCTTAGAGGCGGGAGGGAGGAATGAGCAGTTCTTC	CASSLEAGGRNEQFF
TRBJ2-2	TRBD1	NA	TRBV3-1	TGTGCCAGCAGCCAAGTTGGGACAGGGGCTTTTACCGGGGAGCTGTTTTTT	CASSQVGTGAFTGELFF
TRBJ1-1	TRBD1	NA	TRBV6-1	TGTGCCAGCAGGCGGACAGGGGGAGGGGGCACTGAAGCTTTCTTT	CASRRTGGGGTEAFF
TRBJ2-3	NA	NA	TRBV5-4	TGTGCCAGCAGGGGCGGGCGGGTCGGAGCGGAGGATACGCAGTATTTT	CASRGGRVGAEDTQYF